The present entry profiles one T cell receptor (beta chain) with its context. Its antigen is not known. The length of the CDR3 is 14 residues. Libraries were made from TCR beta cDNA, and they carried unique molecular identifiers. TCRdb re-analysed the PCR reads in MiXCR, keeping a single row per CDR3 protein. The data show roughly 600,000 distinct CDR3 sequences, about 40% seen once. The data are from a study of post-analysis software for immune sequencing data. Study-wide points: The five TRBV segments detected at higher frequency in patients than in controls included TRBV5-6, TRBV5-1 and TRBV20-1.

V and J are TRBV12-3 or TRBV12-4 and TRBJ2-7; the D gene is possibly TRBD2 (5 bases). With the DNA end fitting TRBJ2-5 better, the J assignment may be wrong. The clonotype was recovered from a girl aged 10-17 years with multiple sclerosis. What was sequenced was blood. CDR3 DNA sequence: TGTGCCAGCAGCTCGCGGGCAGTCGCGGAGACCCAGTACTTC. Amino acid sequence: CASSSRAVAETQYF.